This T cell receptor beta chain was recorded in a study of cytotoxic CD8 clonotypes in ibrutinib-treated CLL. Study context: Partial response was seen in about 25 patients and complete response in 2; after median roughly 66 months, approximately 15 stayed remitted, some 12 progressed. Study-wide findings and caveats: Starting clonality was above that of age-matched healthy donors and tracked circulating CD8+ T-cell counts.

V was clipped by 4 bases and J by 3 bases, with 14 bases between them. Germline-derived CDR1 and CDR2 are SGDLS and YYNGEE. This CDR3 spans 14 amino acids. The protocol was immunoSEQ multiplex PCR, while the TCRdb copy is restricted to in-frame clones and leaves out a portion. Of 110,000 to 150,000 clones in the sample, more than 85% were seen once. This clone came up once. What it binds is not known. Material: PBMCs, obtained after 12 months of ibrutinib treatment. This TCR was sampled from a human donor with chronic lymphocytic leukemia. The V gene is TRBV9, the J gene TRBJ2-7; perhaps TRBD1 as D (6 bases). The DNA of the CDR3 is TGTGCCAGCAGCCCCGGGACAAACATCTACGAGCAGTACTTC. It is translated as CASSPGTNIYEQYF.